The entry below gives a single TCR beta chain sequence along with its context. No cognate antigen has been identified for it. One base away there is no much larger clone; base qualities are not given. Collaborating institutions collected whole blood in K2EDTA tubes following their own protocols. Collaborator samples were shipped for TCRbeta analysis as frozen whole blood, isolated PBMCs, or DNA extracted from either sample type. The record originates from a study of blood T cell repertoires in COVID-19 (dated by TCRdb to 2020 to 2021). For context, the study as a whole: Collaborator samples came from the United States, Italy and Spain and covered acute and convalescent phases of COVID-19. The material from the prospective study consisted of cDNA or gDNA derived from T cells, B-cell-depleted T cells, or PBMCs. Subjects who had been exposed to COVID-19, were actively infected with it, or had recovered from it provided the deeply sampled blood TCRbeta repertoires that made up the dataset. The repertoires were released in a freely available public database intended as a resource for research on the immune response to SARS-CoV-2. Samples were obtained from the ongoing ImmuneRACE study (first 160 participants) and from 950 to 1,500 subjects provided by 6 global collaborators. Nearly every sample came with metadata listing a de-identified subject ID, COVID-19 status, age in years and sex. Where available, HLA class I and class II types were obtained from metadata supplied by the sample provider rather than from assay-based typing.

From the cysteine up to the phenylalanine, the CDR3 has a length of 15 residues. Of the read, only the CDR3 DNA is kept; its 45 bases are in frame from base 1. After removal of 5 bases from V and 3 bases from J, the junction retains 9 bases not matched to a gene. CDR1 and CDR2 are drawn from the germline V gene: WSHSY, SAAADI. TCRbeta CDR3 regions were amplified from genomic DNA using the immunoSEQ Assay, a bias-controlled multiplex PCR. The authors processed their data as follows. The number of nucleated cells in each sample was estimated by amplification of reference gene primers within the assay. To quantify the absolute abundance of each unique TCRbeta CDR3 rearrangement, sequence reads were collapsed and filtered. For each sample, productive Simpson clonality was calculated by taking the square root of Simpson's diversity index across productive rearrangements. TCRdb limited this immuneACCESS table to in-frame rearrangements with V and J called. A share of clones is missing; checked studies link under half to unresolved V genes, and the rest is unexplained. The DNA was the basis for D and trimming; V, J and clone size are from that table. The sample records more than 200,000 clones, 75% to 90% of which are singletons. In total, the top ten clones hold 1.5% to 2% of the sample.

General study outcomes and caveats: The amount of clinical and demographic metadata varied by source and participant and was provided uncurated.

Sequencing input: peripheral blood. The origin of this receptor is a man aged 25 to 45 with active or convalescent COVID-19. The chain links TRBV10-2 with TRBJ2-5; TRBD2 agrees with 7 junctional bases. The DNA sequence reads TGCGCCAGCAGTTTAGCGGAGGGGAGGGAAGAGACCCAGTACTTC. Translated, this is CASSLAEGREETQYF.